This entry concerns a single TCR beta chain. The antigen remains undetermined. These data are taken from a study of PD-L1 blockade in urothelial cancer. Using immunoSEQ multiplex PCR, the repertoire was profiled, and TCRdb retains in-frame clones only, with some absent. The repertoire includes about 72,000 clones, around 84% of them detected once, and around 4.7% sits in the top ten. Study-level results: At 3 weeks on treatment, tumor-associated clones expanded more with durable benefit.

V gave up 0 bases and J gave up 2 bases; unmatched junction bases: 8. This CDR3 comprises 17 residues. Per the germline V gene, CDR1 is MGHRA and CDR2 is YSYEKL. The genes are TRBV4-1 and TRBJ2-3; 7 positions agree with TRBD2. The sequence derives from a man between 65 and 79 years old with urothelial cancer. This specimen consisted of PBMCs, obtained around atezolizumab (anti-PD-L1) treatment. CDR3 bases: TGCGCCAGCAGCCAAGATTCTAGCGGAAGTTTCACAGATACGCAGTATTTT. Protein: CASSQDSSGSFTDTQYF.